This T cell receptor (beta chain) appears in the sequencing data of a study of blood T cells in healthy people across ages (dated by TCRdb to the mid-2010s). Study-wide context: In model experiments, template switching captured about one uniquely barcoded TCR beta cDNA molecule for every two T cells. Age-related changes in TCR beta repertoire diversity were measured in the study by deep sequencing normalized with unique cDNA molecular identifiers. Two additional independent replicas of 1 million unique cDNA reads from the same blood draw were analyzed for two donors (one aged 18 to 30 and one aged 80 or older). The donors were split into four age groups: young (average 16 years), middle-aged (about 40), aged (62) and long-lived (approximately 80). To avoid experimental bias, donors of different ages were spread randomly across the sequencing lanes.

Overall study outcomes, separate from this receptor: Compared with the aged group, more naive CD4+ T cells, fewer expanded clones and increased TCR diversity were shown by the long-lived group, suggesting age selection. Conclusive comparison of naive and antigen-experienced compartments was prevented by the profiling of bulk unsorted PBMCs. Observed TCR beta diversity per million T cells fell roughly linearly with age, and a significant reduction was already apparent by age approximately 41. The CMV infection status of donors was not known, potentially confounding age-related changes in expanded clonotypes. A strong correlation was found between observed TCR beta diversity and the percentage of naive T cells measured by flow cytometry. Estimates of total diversity from one million sequenced T cells were regarded as lower bounds and underestimates.

Donors were under 40 systemically healthy Caucasian individuals from Russia aged 6 to 90 years. Approximately 11 milliliters of peripheral blood were drawn from each donor into EDTA-treated Vacutainer tubes. PBMCs were isolated by Ficoll-Paque density-gradient centrifugation, with at least 6 million obtained per sample. Trizol reagent was used to extract total RNA from PBMCs, with at least 6 micrograms per sample. For every donor, flow cytometry on a PBMC aliquot measured the percentage of naive CD45RAhigh/CD27high T cells. The CDR3, cysteine through phenylalanine, is 14 amino acids long. Only the CDR3 portion is preserved as DNA: 42 bases, with reading frame beginning at the first base. From a lookup of the germline V gene (reference sequence), CDR1 and CDR2 are DFQATT and SNEGSKA. Trimmed from V: 4 bases; trimmed from J: 2 bases; junction bases lacking a gene match: 5. Receptor libraries were prepared by 5' RACE. Sequenced using an Illumina HiSeq 2500. A second PCR of 7 to 11 cycles was run with a J-beta primer mix and a sample-barcoded 5' primer. A template-switch 5' adaptor carrying 12 random nucleotides introduced a unique molecular identifier onto each TCR beta cDNA molecule. Each sample yielded at least 2.5 million CDR3-containing paired-end reads. The Mint cDNA synthesis kit, primed by a TRBC-specific oligonucleotide, was used to synthesize first-strand cDNA from all RNA. Following uracil-DNA glycosylase treatment, a first 18-cycle PCR with universal primers M1SS and BC2_uni_R was performed on all cDNA. The original methods were these. For normalization, 1 million high-quality reads were randomly selected from each sample, with every read carrying a distinct molecular identifier. Reads sharing molecular identifiers were discarded rather than binned into consensus sequences. MiTCR, set to a Q25 quality threshold and the strictest error-elimination algorithm, was used for CDR3 identification, clonotype clustering and error correction. A nonparametric unseen species model with Euler transformation was used to estimate a lower bound on total TCR beta diversity. TCRdb reprocessing: public reads trimmed at Q25 with fastp, clones called with MiXCR, in-frame beta chains kept. Identical CDR3 protein sequences are pooled into one entry, listed with their most common genes and DNA. The V and J calls were not made by the authors but by TCRdb's processing. Present in this sample are hundreds of thousands of distinct CDR3 sequences, about 30% of which were seen just once. Roughly 17% of the sample belongs to the ten largest clones.

In this sample, this clonotype turned up a few times. Its specific antigen is unknown. A much larger clone lies one base from this, so it may be a read error. The sample was blood. This clonotype was sampled from a woman of 80 years or more in good health. Rearrangement joined TRBV20-1 to TRBJ2-1; the junction holds 7 bases that match TRBD2. The DNA is TGCAGTGCTAAATGGGGGGGACCCTACAATGAGCAGTTCTTC. This gives the protein CSAKWGGPYNEQFF.